Below, 15 T cell receptor beta chains from the same sample are listed, as sequenced in a study of PD-1 blockade in classical Hodgkin lymphoma. Every patient was affected by relapse after autologous stem cell transplantation, while exposure to brentuximab vedotin was not uniform. Sequencing used immunoSEQ multiplex PCR; TCRdb keeps in-frame clones, though not all of them. The sample lists 28,000 or so clones; around 69% were seen once. Sample: peripheral blood mononuclear cells (PBMCs), taken before the second cycle of nivolumab. The receptor source for this set is a human donor with classical Hodgkin lymphoma.

On this clone: A read error may produce the germline difference seen at one junction end. Other DNA sequences in the sample encode the same CDR3. The chain has TRBV7-9 and TRBJ1-5, with a tentative D call TRBD1 (5 bases). The germline V gene encodes CDR1 SEHNR and CDR2 FQNEAQ (reference sequence). CDR3 length: 17 amino acids. CDR3 loop: CASGLSGGTGSNQPQHF. The CDR3 nucleotides read TGTGCCAGCGGCTTATCCGGGGGGACGGGCAGCAATCAGCCCCAGCATTTT.

This clone came up a few times. The J gene is TRBJ2-1, the V gene TRBV19, with 11 bases aligning to TRBD2. The J segment lost 8 bases and the V segment lost 2 bases, leaving 5 bases of the junction unmatched. Germline assignment: CDR1 LNHDA and CDR2 SQIVND (reference sequence). The CDR3 spans 15 residues. The CDR3: CASSITSGSLDEQFF. The CDR3 nucleotides read TGTGCCAGTAGTATAACTAGCGGGAGTCTGGATGAGCAGTTCTTC.

The V gene is TRBV5-1, the J gene TRBJ2-2; 8 bases agree with TRBD1. V shed 4 bases, J shed 12 bases, and the junction held 11 bases outside the gene matches. The CDR3 has 14 amino acids. Germline lookup yields CDR1 SGHRS and CDR2 YFSETQ. The CDR3 DNA follows: TGCGCCAGCAGCCCGGACAGGGCCCTACCTAAGCTGTTTTTT. It specifies CASSPDRALPKLFF.

The rearrangement links TRBV5-6 to TRBJ1-2; a weak D match, TRBD1 (5 bases). Trimming took 4 bases from V and 4 from J, leaving 17 bases between them. CDR1 is SGHDT, CDR2 YYEEEE, per germline. This CDR3 has 15 amino acids. In nucleotides, the CDR3 is TGTGCCAGCAGCCCGGCGGCAGGGAGGACCTATGGCTACACCTTC. Translated, it gives CASSPAAGRTYGYTF.

This chain uses TRBV7-6 with TRBJ2-5; 10 bases align to TRBD1. Germline CDR1 SGHVS, CDR2 FNYEAQ. Trimming at V came to 1 base and at J to 2 bases, leaving 4 bases not matched to a gene. The CDR3 is made up of 16 amino acids. CDR3 sequence: CASSLGGTGDQETQYF. The CDR3, as DNA: TGTGCCAGCAGCTTAGGGGGGACAGGGGATCAAGAGACCCAGTACTTC.

J is TRBJ2-7 and V is TRBV7-8; the D is unclear. The CDR3 has 15 residues. Trimming cost V 1 base and J 4 bases, with 14 bases left between them. Germline assignment: CDR1 SGHVS and CDR2 FQNEAQ. This CDR3 reads CASSLVAGEMYEQYF. CDR3 DNA: TGTGCCAGCAGCTTAGTTGCTGGGGAAATGTACGAGCAGTACTTC.

This chain links TRBV7-9 with TRBJ2-1; TRBD1 is a possible D gene (6 bases). The length of the CDR3 is 14 residues. Germline V gene lookup returns CDR1 SEHNR and CDR2 FQNEAQ (reference sequence). Trimming removed 7 bases at V and 5 bases at J, with 15 bases between. The CDR3 DNA sequence: TGTGCCAGCACCCCTACGTGGGACAACAATGAGCAGTTCTTC. Residues: CASTPTWDNNEQFF. The variable domain in full, completed from reference TRBV7-9 and TRBJ2-1, reads DTGVSQNPRHKITKRGQNVTFRCDPISEHNRLYWYRQTLGQGPEFLTYFQNEAQLEKSRLLSDRFSAERPKGSFSTLEIQRTEQGDSAMYLCASTPTWDNNEQFFGPGTRLTVL.

J is TRBJ2-7 and V is TRBV4-1, with TRBD2 matching over 11 bases. V trimming: 3 bases; J trimming: 0 bases; junction bases outside the gene matches: 7. The CDR3 has 17 amino acids. Germline CDR1 reads MGHRA; CDR2 reads YSYEKL. DNA of the CDR3: TGCGCCAGCAGCCACCACCCGGGACTAGCGGACTCCTACGAGCAGTACTTC. This gives the protein CASSHHPGLADSYEQYF.

This clone was recorded once. The chain is built from TRBV15 and TRBJ2-3, with D maybe TRBD1 (5 bases). Germline CDR1 and CDR2: LNHNV and YYDKDF (reference sequence). This CDR3 spans 16 amino acids. V lost 6 bases and J lost 1, with 17 bases in between. CDR3 coding DNA: TGTGCCACCAGTCCCCTTTACAGGCCAGGCACAGATACGCAGTATTTT. As protein: CATSPLYRPGTDTQYF.

The chain recombines TRBV5-1 with TRBJ2-2; a possible D gene is TRBD2 (5 bases). Trimming took 2 bases from V and 6 from J, leaving 11 bases between them. In germline, CDR1 is SGHRS, CDR2 YFSETQ. This CDR3 comprises 14 residues. Written as DNA, the CDR3 is TGCGCCAGCAGCTTTGGCCACGGGGCCGGGGAGCTGTTTTTT. Its protein product is CASSFGHGAGELFF.

The rearrangement links TRBV10-2 to TRBJ2-3; possibly TRBD2 for D (6 bases). This CDR3 region has 14 residues. Germline-derived CDR1 and CDR2 are WSHSY and SAAADI. Trimming left V 4 bases short and J 7 bases short, with 15 bases between. CDR3 bases: TGCGCCAGCAGTGGGGTTGGTAGCGGTTATACGCAGTATTTT. Amino acid sequence: CASSGVGSGYTQYF.

The CDR3 loop is CASSQGGQGYNEQFF. The CDR3 nucleotides are TGCGCCAGCAGCCAAGGGGGACAGGGGTACAATGAGCAGTTCTTC. V and J are TRBV4-3 and TRBJ2-1; 10 bases match TRBD1. Germline V CDR1 and CDR2: LGHNA, YSLEER. V dropped 1 base and J dropped 4; count of bases not matched to a gene: 1. This CDR3 contains 15 residues.

This clone was counted a few times. This rearrangement joins TRBV5-1 to TRBJ2-3; D is possibly TRBD2 (6 bases). CDR3 length: 14 residues. CDR1 and CDR2 from the germline V gene are SGHRS and YFSETQ. Deletions cut 4 bases from V and 1 base from J, with 10 bases between. For the CDR3, the DNA is TGCGCCAGCAGCGGGACTGCAGGCACAGATACGCAGTATTTT. It yields the protein CASSGTAGTDTQYF.

The gene calls are TRBV9 and TRBJ2-7, with D maybe TRBD1 (6 bases). CDR3 size: 15 residues. Per germline, CDR1 SGDLS and CDR2 YYNGEE. V gave up 0 bases and J gave up 2 bases, with 12 bases separating them. The DNA for the CDR3 is TGTGCCAGCAGCGTAGAAGGATCAGGGGCCTACGAGCAGTACTTC. Its protein product is CASSVEGSGAYEQYF.

This chain connects TRBV5-5 to TRBJ1-2; tentative D call: TRBD1 (5 bases). Deletions cut 0 bases from V and 4 bases from J, with 16 bases between. The CDR3 is 16 amino acids. Germline V gives CDR1 SGHKS, CDR2 YYEKEE (reference sequence). CDR3 amino acids: CASSLGDPAPPYGYTF. The CDR3 DNA reads TGTGCCAGCAGCTTGGGGGACCCAGCTCCTCCCTATGGCTACACCTTC.